This T cell receptor (beta chain) stems from a study of cytomegalovirus exposure and HLA in healthy donors. Healthy bone marrow donors made up the cohort. This CDR3 is 13 amino acids long. The germline V and J ends were trimmed by 3 bases and 8 bases, with 14 bases remaining between them. CDR1 is GTSNPN and CDR2 is SVGIG in the germline V gene (reference sequence). Study-level points and caveats: Serostatus for CMV was the only available immune exposure information. Rarity held for most TCR sequences, but there were some public TCRs that occurred in many donors. Associated with HLA alleles at 0.05 false discovery rate in a later analysis were 16,951 TCR beta sequences.

PCR used 60 Vbeta primers and 13 Jbeta primers. The assay was immunoSEQ multiplex PCR, and TCRdb's table has in-frame clones only and misses some. This sample has around 100,000 clones, with 70% found just once. About this clone: Its cognate antigen is unknown.

The chain is built from TRBV30 and TRBJ1-3, with a tentative D call TRBD1 (6 bases). Sequencing was done on a sample of PBMCs. This clonotype was obtained from a man in his thirties or forties in good health and CMV-seropositive. This CDR3 is CAWSQGQTDTIYF. In nucleotides, the CDR3 is TGTGCCTGGAGCCAAGGACAGACCGACACCATATATTTT.